What follows describes a single TCR beta chain. Only in-frame clones appear in the TCRdb table, and some are missing; sequencing was by immunoSEQ multiplex PCR. This sample has some 34,000 clones; around 90% occur once, and the top ten carry roughly 5%. The data stem from a study of T cells in tuberculosis. Time point here: new active TB diagnosis, blood taken before or within 7 days of starting treatment. Patients were newly diagnosed, HIV-seronegative, and aged 18 or older. The CDR3 is 16 amino acids. Trimming removed 2 bases from V and 7 bases from J, with 21 bases in between. Looked up from germline, CDR1 is KGHSH and CDR2 is LQKENI.

This receptor was taken from an adult with tuberculosis. V and J are TRBV18 and TRBJ2-7; tentative D call: TRBD2 (6 bases). Material: PBMCs, obtained at tuberculosis diagnosis. Here the CDR3 reads CASSPSAGFNRKEQYF. The CDR3 bases are TGTGCCAGCTCACCATCCGCGGGGTTTAATAGGAAGGAGCAGTACTTC.